The 18 T cell receptor beta chains reported below all come from one sample, sequenced in a study of cytomegalovirus exposure and HLA in healthy donors. Primers included in the PCR were 60 Vbeta and 13 Jbeta primers. This table comes from immunoSEQ multiplex PCR, and its TCRdb copy is limited to in-frame clones, with some not included. The data show 150,000 to 200,000 clones, with 65% to 70% seen just once and 4.5% held by the top ten. The specimen sequenced was PBMCs. The receptor set was obtained from a woman aged 18-29 years in good health and CMV-seropositive.

This clone was observed once. The chain recombines TRBV4-1 with TRBJ1-5, with a tentative D call TRBD1 (5 bases). Trimming left V 2 bases short and J 0 bases short, with 5 bases between. Germline CDR1 MGHRA, CDR2 YSYEKL. The CDR3 consists of 14 residues. The CDR3 nucleotides read TGCGCCAGCAGCCAACAGGGTAGCAATCAGCCCCAGCATTTT. Translation: CASSQQGSNQPQHF.

The chain combines TRBV4-1 with TRBJ2-3; D might be TRBD2 (6 bases). Germline CDR1 reads MGHRA; CDR2 reads YSYEKL. V lost 0 bases and J 4 bases, leaving 8 bases between the germline ends. CDR3 size: 14 residues. The CDR3 sequence is CASSQEDYPDTQYF. The CDR3 DNA reads TGCGCCAGCAGCCAAGAGGACTACCCAGATACGCAGTATTTT.

The chain couples TRBV2 to TRBJ2-5, with D maybe TRBD1 (6 bases). The CDR3 runs to 14 residues. The V and J ends lost 6 bases and 1 base respectively, with 12 bases between them. Germline V gives CDR1 SNHLY, CDR2 FYNNEI. In DNA form, the CDR3 reads TGTGCCAGCAGCCCCGGACAGAGCCAAGAGACCCAGTACTTC. This encodes CASSPGQSQETQYF. Drawing the rest from reference TRBV2 and TRBJ2-5, the complete variable domain is EPEVTQTPSHQVTQMGQEVILRCVPISNHLYFYWYRQILGQKVEFLVSFYNNEISEKSEIFDDQFSVERPDGSNFTLKIRSTKLEDSAMYFCASSPGQSQETQYFGPGTRLLVL.

The sample holds a few counts of this clone. The rearrangement links TRBV5-1 to TRBJ2-1; 10 bases are a match to TRBD1. The CDR3 spans 14 residues. Looked up from germline, CDR1 is SGHRS and CDR2 is YFSETQ. The CDR3 region has the DNA TGCGCATGTGGGGGACAGGGGTCCCCTGGTGAGCAGTTCTTC. Translated, it gives CACGGQGSPGEQFF. The variable domain in full, with the rest retrieved from reference TRBV5-1 and TRBJ2-1, is KAGVTQTPRYLIKTRGQQVTLSCSPISGHRSVSWYQQTPGQGLQFLFEYFSETQRNKGNFPGRFSGRQFSNSRSEMNVSTLELGDSALYLCACGGQGSPGEQFFGPGTRLTVL.

This clone was picked up a small number of times. CDR3 nucleotides: TGTGCCAGCAGGGAACCGACAACTTATAGCAATCAGCCCCAGCATTTT. This sequence encodes CASREPTTYSNQPQHF. The chain combines TRBV6-6 with TRBJ1-5; D call uncertain. The germline gives CDR1 MNHNY, CDR2 SVGAGI (reference sequence). Trimming stripped 6 bases from V and 0 bases from J, with 15 bases between. The CDR3 consists of 16 residues.

This clone has only a few counts. This chain uses TRBV5-1 with TRBJ2-5; TRBD2 agrees at 10 bases. V shed 4 bases and J 2 bases; nucleotides not matched to a gene: 11. Looked up from germline, CDR1 is SGHRS and CDR2 is YFSETQ. CDR3 length: 17 residues. CDR3 DNA sequence: TGCGCCAGCAGCCGGACTAGCGGAGCCTCCTTACAAGAGACCCAGTACTTC. This gives the protein CASSRTSGASLQETQYF.

The chain employs TRBV2 and TRBJ2-7; 8 bases fit TRBD1. This CDR3 contains 14 residues. The ends lost 8 bases at V and 4 bases at J; junction bases unmatched: 10. The germline CDR1 and CDR2 sequences are SNHLY and FYNNEI. Here the CDR3 reads CASLFQGARYEQYF. The CDR3 DNA follows: TGTGCCAGCTTATTTCAGGGGGCGCGGTACGAGCAGTACTTC.

The gene calls are TRBV10-3 and TRBJ2-7; 10 bases are shared with TRBD1. The V segment lost 10 bases and the J segment 3 bases; nucleotides outside the gene matches: 3. Germline CDR1 ENHRY, CDR2 SYGVKD. This CDR3 spans 12 amino acids. In nucleotides, the CDR3 is TGTGCCAGCGGGACAGGGGACTACGAGCAGTACTTC. Protein product: CASGTGDYEQYF.

J is TRBJ2-7 and V is TRBV2; 7 nucleotides line up with TRBD2. The germline gives CDR1 SNHLY, CDR2 FYNNEI. The CDR3 is made up of 13 amino acids. V gave up 6 bases and J gave up 3 bases; unmatched junction bases: 5. The CDR3 protein is CASRATSVYEQYF. The CDR3 nucleotides read TGTGCCAGCAGGGCAACTAGCGTCTACGAGCAGTACTTC.

The chain combines TRBV28 with TRBJ2-1; 8 nucleotides match TRBD2. This CDR3 comprises 16 residues. Germline trimming cut 7 bases from V and 3 bases from J; bases unmatched to any gene: 11. Germline assignment: CDR1 MDHEN and CDR2 SYDVKM. The chain's CDR3 is CASMVRLTSGYNEQFF. The CDR3 DNA is TGTGCCAGCATGGTCCGACTAACTAGCGGCTACAATGAGCAGTTCTTC.

The chain links TRBV7-9 to TRBJ2-7; D uncertain. The germline CDR1 and CDR2 sequences are SEHNR and FQNEAQ (reference sequence). The V end was cut by 0 bases, the J end by 2 bases, with 17 bases between. The CDR3 totals 17 residues. The CDR3, as DNA: TGTGCCAGCAGCTTAGCGCGAGGCTCCCCCTCCCCCTACGAGCAGTACTTC. Protein: CASSLARGSPSPYEQYF.

This clone was recorded a few times. The genes are TRBV7-9 and TRBJ1-2; 9 bases are a match to TRBD1. This CDR3 has 13 amino acids. With V trimmed by 5 bases and J by 6 bases, 4 bases remained unmatched. The germline gives CDR1 SEHNR, CDR2 FQNEAQ (reference sequence). CDR3 coding DNA: TGTGCCAGCAGCCCACAGGGGGCCCATGGCTACACCTTC. Amino acids: CASSPQGAHGYTF.

This chain joins TRBV7-6 and TRBJ1-1, with D perhaps matching TRBD1 (6 bases). The CDR3 is 15 amino acids. Trimming removed 2 bases at V and 3 bases at J, with 13 bases between. Per the germline V gene, CDR1 is SGHVS and CDR2 is FNYEAQ. The CDR3 coding sequence is TGTGCCAGCAGCTTATTAGCATCAGGGGACACTGAAGCTTTCTTT. This sequence encodes CASSLLASGDTEAFF.

The chain joins TRBV5-1 to TRBJ2-3; D perhaps matches TRBD1 (6 bases). V lost 4 bases and J lost 4, with 13 bases in between. The CDR3 consists of 14 residues. CDR1 is SGHRS, CDR2 YFSETQ, per germline. CDR3 nucleotides: TGCGCCAGCAGCGAGAGGACAGCCCCAGATACGCAGTATTTT. It codes for CASSERTAPDTQYF.

V and J are TRBV4-1 and TRBJ2-3, with 8 bases matching TRBD2. Germline V gene sequence: CDR1 MGHRA, CDR2 YSYEKL. CDR3 length equals 17 residues. V shed 4 bases, J shed 4 bases, and the junction held 13 bases outside the gene matches. In nucleotides, the CDR3 is TGCGCCAGCAGCCCCCGAGCCCGGGAGGGCCCTGCAGATACGCAGTATTTT. Protein: CASSPRAREGPADTQYF.

The rearrangement links TRBV28 to TRBJ1-4; D unclear. Deletions cut 3 bases from V and 0 bases from J, with 14 bases between. Germline CDR1 and CDR2: MDHEN and SYDVKM. The CDR3 has 17 residues. CDR3 protein: CASSLPLTGATNEKLFF. The CDR3 coding sequence is TGTGCCAGCAGTTTGCCTCTCACCGGGGCAACTAATGAAAAACTGTTTTTT.

This clone was found a few times. The chain links TRBV10-1 to TRBJ2-7; D is uncertain. The CDR3 runs to 11 residues. The V gene lost 5 bases and the J gene lost 2 bases, with 4 bases spanning the gap. Germline V gives CDR1 WNHNN, CDR2 SYGVQD (reference sequence). CDR3 protein: CASSNTYEQYF. The CDR3 region has the DNA TGCGCCAGCAGTAACACCTACGAGCAGTACTTC.

The rearrangement links TRBV6-6 to TRBJ2-1; maybe TRBD1 (6 bases). CDR1 is MNHNY, CDR2 SVGAGI, per germline (reference sequence). The CDR3 is made up of 14 amino acids. The ends were cut back, 6 bases at V and 10 bases at J, with 19 bases in the middle. The chain's CDR3 is CASSQGSATGEQFF. The CDR3 DNA follows: TGTGCCAGCAGCCAGGGGTCAGCGACGGGCGAGCAGTTCTTC.